The TCR beta chain under discussion was sequenced for a study of beta chain features in type 1 diabetes. General study findings and limits: In type 1 diabetes patients, VDJ junctions had fewer insertions; deletions at these junctions were more frequent. Shorter TCRB CDR3s, moderately but significantly so, marked every one of the four CD4+ subsets in Type 1 diabetes patients.

To note about this clone: The antigen is not known.

V gave up 11 bases and J gave up 2 bases, with 14 bases separating them. CDR1 is ENHRY and CDR2 is SYGVKD in the germline V gene. The CDR3 length is 13 residues. Isolated RNA was reverse transcribed in full, so expressed TCRB transcripts were sequenced. Produced via immunoSEQ multiplex PCR; TCRdb's table is partial and in-frame only. Here the sample spans 230,000 or so clones, 16% being singletons. Sequencing input: naive CD4+ T cells from blood. The origin of this receptor is a man in his thirties or forties with type 1 diabetes. This sequence joins TRBV10-3 and TRBJ2-3; possible D gene TRBD2, 5 bases. CDR3 residues: CASTRRSTDTQYF. In nucleotides, the CDR3 is TGTGCCTCCACAAGGAGGTCCACAGATACGCAGTATTTT.